This is a list of T cell receptor beta chains from one sample in a study of CD8+CD57+ T cells in acquired aplastic anemia. TCRdb independently ran MiXCR on the reads; one entry per CDR3 protein. Among about 200,000 distinct CDR3 sequences listed, around three fifths were seen once. Sequencing input: sorted CD4+, CD8+, or CD8+CD57+ T cells (not recorded which) from PBMCs. The receptor set was obtained from a human donor with aplastic anemia. CDR3s include the opening cysteine and the closing phenylalanine or tryptophan.

J | V | CDR3
TRBJ1-1 | TRBV4-3 | CASSQDGEAFF
TRBJ1-5 | TRBV2 | CASSSGTGSGKPQHF
TRBJ1-5 | TRBV12-3/TRBV12-4 | CASSLRDNQPQHF
TRBJ1-1 | TRBV7-9 | CASSLGQGDTEAFF
TRBJ2-2 | TRBV5-8 | CASSLDGTNTGELFF
TRBJ2-2 | TRBV7-9 | CASSRLPSTGELFF
TRBJ2-7 | TRBV7-8 | CASSTLQGPYEQYF
TRBJ1-2 | TRBV9 | CASSVDGSFYGYTF
TRBJ2-7 | TRBV7-3 | CASSALGGGSYEQYF
TRBJ2-2 | TRBV24-1 | CATSDLAVTGELFF
TRBJ1-1 | TRBV10-3 | CAISESGPNTEAFF
TRBJ2-7 | TRBV5-1 | CASSLGGQVNYEQYF
TRBJ2-7 | TRBV15 | CATSRGTGGIHEQYF
TRBJ1-5 | TRBV5-6 | CASSLGAGTDQPQHF
TRBJ1-1 | TRBV7-9 | CASSLTLGTVKNTEAFF
TRBJ2-1 | TRBV10-3 | CASMRGGYNEQFF
TRBJ1-2 | TRBV9 | CASSVGTGYGYGYTF
TRBJ1-1 | TRBV14 | CASSPGQGRGAFF
TRBJ1-6 | TRBV2 | CASTLTGNSPLHF
TRBJ1-2 | TRBV19 | CACSTGTYYGYTF
TRBJ1-1 | TRBV2 | CASRNRAGETEAFF
TRBJ1-1 | TRBV7-8 | CASSSNEGGTEAFF
TRBJ2-1 | TRBV6-4 | CASSSGGGEYNEQFF
TRBJ2-1 | TRBV19 | CASSPRTLYNEQFF
TRBJ2-7 | TRBV9 | CASSVQSGGGEQYF
TRBJ2-1 | TRBV9 | CASSEGTSGGSREQFF
TRBJ2-3 | TRBV29-1 | CSVERDSGRRTDTQYF
TRBJ2-6 | TRBV6-4 | CASSDSSSGANVLTF
TRBJ1-1 | TRBV7-9 | CASSYLNTEAFF
TRBJ2-7 | TRBV7-8 | CASSRMAGTGGVGQYF
TRBJ2-7 | TRBV2 | CASSEGQVGRYEQYF
TRBJ2-1 | TRBV29-1 | CSVLGTSGDNEQFF
TRBJ2-3 | TRBV7-3 | CASSPRAGGFGDTQYF
TRBJ1-1 | TRBV20-1 | CSASPGTVEAFF
TRBJ2-2 | TRBV7-9 | CASSLPLGTTNTGELFF
TRBJ2-7 | TRBV20-1 | CSASGTSSYEQYF
TRBJ2-3 | TRBV4-2 | CASSQDTSGGDTDPQYF
TRBJ2-1 | TRBV10-3 | CAITEGAGVPYNEQFF
TRBJ2-7 | TRBV15 | CATSRVTSGDYEQYF
TRBJ1-1 | TRBV11-3 | CASSVTRDTEAFF
TRBJ1-6 | TRBV5-1 | CASSLGGQDSPLHF
TRBJ2-1 | TRBV14 | CASSQFVGWGREQFF
TRBJ2-2 | TRBV15 | CATSNRGVANTGELFF
TRBJ2-5 | TRBV5-1 | CASSSERPGLGETQYF
TRBJ2-5 | TRBV7-3 | CASSLTQAGRETQYF
TRBJ2-1 | TRBV7-2 | CASSILRNEQFF
TRBJ2-7 | TRBV19 | CASSRQGATYEQYF
TRBJ1-1 | TRBV7-2 | CASSRDVSWSHTEAFF
TRBJ2-6 | TRBV24-1 | CATSDPAFGAGANVLTF
TRBJ2-3 | TRBV9 | CASSTRDSRTDTQYF
TRBJ2-5 | TRBV7-3 | CASSLTGGETQYF
TRBJ1-1 | TRBV12-3/TRBV12-4 | CASSLAHRDGAFF
TRBJ1-1 | TRBV7-9 | CASSLSWGQDDTEAFF
TRBJ1-5 | TRBV18 | CASSPDSWGSNQPQHF
TRBJ2-1 | TRBV2 | CASSEIAAYNEQFF
TRBJ2-7 | TRBV7-9 | CASSPSPSPYEQYF
TRBJ1-2 | TRBV25-1 | CASSAPKPSREFYTF
TRBJ2-7 | TRBV7-3 | CASSFSAGEDNEQYF
TRBJ1-2 | TRBV20-1 | CSVGMGRLIYGYTF
TRBJ2-3 | TRBV7-8 | CASSLRQTTSTDTQYF